The T cell receptor (beta chain) described here comes from a study of blood T cells in healthy people across ages. It was with a sample-barcoded 5' primer and a J-beta primer mix that a second PCR of roughly 6 to 12 cycles was run. TCRdb reanalysed the 5' RACE reads using MiXCR and keeps one entry per CDR3 protein. The data contain roughly 800,000 distinct CDR3 sequences, 55% to 75% of them seen just once; the ten biggest clones take up about 20%. The clonotype originates from a man aged 25-45 years in good health. The source material was blood.

The CDR3 sequence: CASGTGNEQYF. Written as DNA, the CDR3 is TGTGCCAGCGGTACCGGTAACGAGCAGTACTTC. The rearrangement joins TRBV27 to TRBJ2-7; unclear D gene. CDR3 length equals 11 residues. Trimming removed 8 bases from V and 5 bases from J, with 10 bases in between. In germline, CDR1 is MNHEY, CDR2 SMNVEV (reference sequence).